This TCR beta chain was captured by sequencing in a study of T cells in localized non-small cell lung cancer (TCRdb year 2020). For context, the study as a whole: The study analyzed T cell repertoires of hundreds of early-stage NSCLC patients, comparing tumors and uninvolved tumor-adjacent lungs. The cohort consisted of about 240 treatment-naive NSCLC patients whose localized lung tumors had been resected. NSCLC patients had a mean age of approximately 72 years, and around 140 were male and about a hundred female. The investigation overall reported the following: Because multi-region tumor sequencing was not performed, intratumor heterogeneity could not be ruled out. Since the design was exploratory, TCR variables were selected using unadjusted p-values with no false-discovery rate correction. A median of 57 of the top 100 tumor clones turned up in the paired uninvolved adjacent lung, and approximately 30 of those clones also ranked among the top 100 of that same adjacent lung. The highest T cell clonality was observed in uninvolved tumor-adjacent lung, where clonality exceeded that of tumor, suggesting that antigenic responses were more focused in uninvolved tumor-adjacent lung. Longer overall survival was associated with higher T cell density in blood, whereas shorter survival was associated with higher clonality in adjacent lung.

At diagnosis, peripheral blood, uninvolved tumor-adjacent lung and tumor were collected and stored as a combination of fresh-frozen and FFPE material. For TCR repertoire profiling, the blood samples were analyzed as peripheral blood mononuclear cells. The immunoSEQ Assay was used to sequence TCR beta CDR3 regions from DNA. The original methods were these. T cell density was computed as TCR beta template counts normalized to usable DNA estimated by amplifying housekeeping genes. The preseqR package was used to estimate richness by extrapolating to 400,000 templates for PBMC samples and to 120,000 templates for tissue samples. Clonality was defined as one minus Pielou's evenness. To identify tissue-enriched TCRs, differential abundance testing was run on productive amino-acid clonotypes with a minimum total count of 5 and an alpha of 0.1. The Jaccard Index and the Morisita Overlap Index were used to measure how much the repertoires overlapped between compartments. GLIPH grouped TCR beta CDR3s together with public tetramer-defined viral CDR3s, and a viral motif had to include at least three viral sequences and show V-gene enrichment. The source is immuneACCESS, and TCRdb retained only in-frame sequences with V and J called. Part of the clones is not carried over; for the studies checked, unresolved V genes explain less than half of this, and the remainder is unexplained. V and J calls and clone size are given by that table; D and trimming were obtained from the DNA. The sample table lists 35,000 to 40,000 clones, roughly 82% of them with a count of one. Together, the top ten hold roughly 17% of the sample.

As to this clone: Its antigen is still unknown. Base qualities are not recorded, but no much larger clone differs from it by a single base.

CDR1 and CDR2 were assigned from the germline V gene as SQVTM and ANQGSEA. From its cysteine to its phenylalanine, the CDR3 spans 15 amino acids. CDR3 DNA only is kept here, 45 bases in frame from base 1. Germline trimming amounts to 0 bases on V and 6 bases on J, with 6 as the count of junction bases outside the gene matches. The rearranged segments are TRBV29-1 and TRBJ2-1; TRBD2 aligns with 9 central bases. This receptor was identified in a male donor older than 55 with stage III squamous cell lung carcinoma. Material: peripheral blood, obtained before any cancer treatment. The CDR3 protein: CSVEDLAGGGNEQFF. The bases are TGCAGCGTTGAAGATCTTGCGGGAGGGGGCAATGAGCAGTTCTTC.